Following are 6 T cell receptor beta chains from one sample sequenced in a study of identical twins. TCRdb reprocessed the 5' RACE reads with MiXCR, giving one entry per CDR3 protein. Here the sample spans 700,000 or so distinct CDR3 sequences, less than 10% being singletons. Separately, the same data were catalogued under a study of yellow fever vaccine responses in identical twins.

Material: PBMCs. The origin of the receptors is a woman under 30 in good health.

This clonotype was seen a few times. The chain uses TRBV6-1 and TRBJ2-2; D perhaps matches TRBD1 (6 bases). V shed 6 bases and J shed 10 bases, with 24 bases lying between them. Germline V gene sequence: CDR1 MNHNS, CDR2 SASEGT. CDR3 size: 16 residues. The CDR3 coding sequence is TGTGCCAGCAGCCCAGGACAGAGAGTTTTCGGACCGGAGCTGTTTTTT. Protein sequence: CASSPGQRVFGPELFF.

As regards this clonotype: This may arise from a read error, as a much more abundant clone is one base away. The CDR3 coding sequence is TGTGCCAGCAGATCGAACTCAGGGGATCCCTACGAGCAGTACTTC. This codes for CASRSNSGDPYEQYF. The genes are TRBV12-3 or TRBV12-4 and TRBJ2-7, with a tentative D call TRBD1 (6 bases). V was cut by 6 bases and J by 2 bases, with 17 bases left in between. The CDR3 has 15 residues.

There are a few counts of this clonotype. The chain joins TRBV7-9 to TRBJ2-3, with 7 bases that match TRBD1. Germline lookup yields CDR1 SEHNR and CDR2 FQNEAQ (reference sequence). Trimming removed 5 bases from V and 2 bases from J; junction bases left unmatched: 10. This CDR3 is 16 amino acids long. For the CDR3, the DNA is TGTGCCAGCAGCCGGACACAGGGGTTTAACACAGATACGCAGTATTTT. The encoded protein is CASSRTQGFNTDTQYF.

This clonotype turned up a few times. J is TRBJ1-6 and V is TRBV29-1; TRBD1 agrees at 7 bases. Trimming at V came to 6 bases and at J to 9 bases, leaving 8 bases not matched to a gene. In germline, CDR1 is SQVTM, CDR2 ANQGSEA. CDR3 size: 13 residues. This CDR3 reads CSVQQGSSSPLHF. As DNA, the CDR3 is TGCAGCGTGCAACAGGGGTCTTCTTCACCCCTCCACTTT.

The CDR3 spells CASSTWTSGRETQYF. The CDR3 nucleotides read TGTGCCAGCAGCACCTGGACTAGCGGGAGGGAGACCCAGTACTTC. V is TRBV11-2 and J is TRBJ2-5, with 14 positions matching TRBD2. Germline V lookup: CDR1 SGHAT, CDR2 FQNNGV. CDR3 length equals 15 residues. Trimming took 5 bases from V and 5 from J; bases not matched to a gene: 4.

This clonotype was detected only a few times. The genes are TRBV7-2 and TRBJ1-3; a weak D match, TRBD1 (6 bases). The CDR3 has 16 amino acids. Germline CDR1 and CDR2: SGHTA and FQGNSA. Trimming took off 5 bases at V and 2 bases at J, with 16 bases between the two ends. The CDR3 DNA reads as TGTGCCAGCAGCAAGGAGGGGGAATCCGCTGGAAACACCATATATTTT. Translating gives CASSKEGESAGNTIYF.